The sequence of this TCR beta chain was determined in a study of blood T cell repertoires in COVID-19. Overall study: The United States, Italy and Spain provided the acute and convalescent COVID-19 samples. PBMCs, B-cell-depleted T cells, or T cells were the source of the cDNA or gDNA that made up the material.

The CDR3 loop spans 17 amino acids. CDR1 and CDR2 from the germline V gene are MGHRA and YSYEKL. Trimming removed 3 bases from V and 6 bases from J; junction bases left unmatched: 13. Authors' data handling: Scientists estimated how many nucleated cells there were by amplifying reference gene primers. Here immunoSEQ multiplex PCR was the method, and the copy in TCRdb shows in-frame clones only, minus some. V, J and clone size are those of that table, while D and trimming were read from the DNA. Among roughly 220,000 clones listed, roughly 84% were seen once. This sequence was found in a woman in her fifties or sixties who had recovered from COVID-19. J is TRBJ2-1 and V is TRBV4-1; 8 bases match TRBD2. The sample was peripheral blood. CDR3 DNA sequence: TGCGCCAGCAGCCACCCTACCGGGGGGGCAGATCGCAATGAGCAGTTCTTC. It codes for CASSHPTGGADRNEQFF.